The subject of this entry is one T cell receptor (beta chain). Its antigen is undetermined. Repertoires were generated with immunoSEQ multiplex PCR, while TCRdb's copy carries only in-frame clones and drops some. The data show 100,000 to 110,000 clones, roughly 91% seen once. V was pared by 2 bases and J by 3 bases, with 6 bases of the junction left unmatched. Germline CDR1 is MNHEY and CDR2 is SMNVEV (reference sequence). CDR3 length equals 15 residues. The record originates from a study of T cell responses to AZD1222 COVID-19 vaccine. Study context: Second-dose intervals of approximately 4 or approximately 12 weeks were pooled. Study results and limitations: Donors were chiefly white British, with a greater number of females, and clonal diversity was perhaps underestimated. The study identified only a handful of AZD1222 recipients as seropositive at baseline. With two AZD1222 doses given, Spike-specific TCR breadth and depth both rose.

The receptor was isolated from an adult in good health. The V call is TRBV27, the J call TRBJ1-2; 7 positions match TRBD1. This specimen was peripheral blood, taken on day 0 of AZD1222 vaccination. CDR3 in amino acids: CASSLGGGAYYGYTF. For the CDR3, the DNA is TGTGCCAGCAGTTTAGGAGGGGGCGCCTACTATGGCTACACCTTC.